A single sample is the source of the 19 T cell receptor beta chains below, sequenced in a study of tumor-infiltrating lymphocytes in primary liver carcinoma. The source material, about 19-30 mg of unsorted bulk tissue, was used to co-extract RNA and DNA. TCR beta cDNA came from roughly 450 ng total RNA, primed with a constant-region primer. Libraries for TCR beta were built through three nested multiplex PCR rounds, which together made up a slightly modified ARM-PCR procedure. Amplification in the first two PCR rounds was performed using TRBV1-TRBV30 forward primers and a C-beta reverse primer for around 9 cycles each. TCRdb passed the multiplex PCR reads through MiXCR, listing each CDR3 protein once. Of fewer than 200,000 distinct CDR3 sequences in the sample, around four fifths were seen once. The specimen was tumor tissue from primary liver carcinoma. The receptors were gathered from a man between 40 and 49 years old with primary liver carcinoma and hepatitis B virus infection.

On this clonotype itself: A much larger clone lies one base from this, so it may be a read error. This rearrangement joins TRBV30 to TRBJ2-7, with D tentatively TRBD1 or TRBD2 (6 bases each). The CDR3 contains 14 residues. In germline, CDR1 is GTSNPN, CDR2 SVGIG (reference sequence). Trimming shortened V by 2 bases and J by 5 bases, and 16 bases separated the two germline ends. CDR3 nucleotides: TGTGCCTGGAGTCTGGATCCGAGGGGGGACGAGCAGTACTTC. Its translation: CAWSLDPRGDEQYF.

Concerning this clonotype: Mismatch with germline at one junction end may stem from a read error. The rearrangement links TRBV11-2 to TRBJ2-6, with 8 bases lining up with TRBD1. Germline V CDR1 and CDR2: SGHAT, FQNNGV. The CDR3 loop spans 21 amino acids. DNA of the CDR3: TGTGCCAGCAGCATAGGGGGAGACAGGGGTATTTCCCTCTCTGGGGCCAATGTCCTGACATTC. Translation gives CASSIGGDRGISLSGANVLTF.

The chain employs TRBV10-2 and TRBJ1-2; 8 positions match TRBD1. This CDR3 comprises 14 residues. The trim removed 4 bases at V and 10 bases at J, leaving 11 bases unmatched. Germline V gives CDR1 WSHSY, CDR2 SAAADI. The CDR3 coding sequence is TGCGCCAGCAGTGGACAGGGGCTCATGAGTGACTACACCTTC. As protein: CASSGQGLMSDYTF.

This chain connects TRBV14 to TRBJ2-1; no firm D call. V was pared by 2 bases and J by 9 bases, with 14 bases between. Per the germline V gene, CDR1 is SGHDN and CDR2 is FVKESK. This CDR3 spans 14 amino acids. This CDR3 is CASSQNLTTSEQFF. The DNA of the CDR3 is TGTGCCAGCAGCCAAAATCTCACCACCAGTGAGCAGTTCTTC. Looking up the rest from reference TRBV14 and TRBJ2-1 gives the full variable domain: EAGVTQFPSHSVIEKGQTVTLRCDPISGHDNLYWYRRVMGKEIKFLLHFVKESKQDESGMPNNRFLAERTGGTYSTLKVQPAELEDSGVYFCASSQNLTTSEQFFGPGTRLTVL.

This clonotype occurred once. This may be a read error, as it is one base from a much larger clone. The V gene is TRBV30, the J gene TRBJ2-3, with D tentatively TRBD1 (6 bases). There are 13 residues in the CDR3. Germline CDR1 and CDR2: GTSNPN and SVGIG (reference sequence). DNA of the CDR3: TGTGCCTGGAGGGGGGCAAGCACAAATACGCAGTATTTT. Translated, it gives CAWRGASTNTQYF.

With regard to this clonotype: At one end the junction does not follow the germline gene, possibly because of a read error. J is TRBJ2-2 and V is TRBV30; TRBD2 agrees at 8 bases. Germline-derived CDR1 and CDR2 are GTSNPN and SVGIG (reference sequence). The CDR3 spans 16 residues. The CDR3 here is CAWSAFETSEPGEPFF. The CDR3 DNA sequence: TGTGCCTGGAGTGCCTTTGAGACTAGCGAGCCCGGGGAGCCGTTTTTT.

The rearrangement links TRBV6-1 to TRBJ2-1, with a weak D call TRBD1 (6 bases). In germline, CDR1 is MNHNS, CDR2 SASEGT. V lost 1 base to trimming and J lost 2 bases, with 9 bases between them. The CDR3 runs to 15 residues. Here the CDR3 reads CASSEVWGPYNEQFF. The CDR3 DNA sequence: TGTGCCAGCAGTGAAGTATGGGGGCCCTACAATGAGCAGTTCTTC.

The rearrangement joins TRBV18 to TRBJ1-2; weak D call: TRBD1 (6 bases). Trimming pared 3 bases from V and 5 bases from J, leaving 19 bases between. CDR3 length: 16 residues. The germline CDR1 and CDR2 sequences are KGHSH and LQKENI. The CDR3: CASSPWNPGQPYGYTF. The CDR3 region has the DNA TGTGCCAGCTCACCTTGGAACCCGGGACAACCTTATGGCTACACCTTC.

This rearrangement joins TRBV5-1 to TRBJ2-5; possibly TRBD1 for D (6 bases). The CDR3 loop spans 16 amino acids. Germline loops: CDR1 SGHRS, CDR2 YFSETQ. V was shortened by 3 bases and J by 1 base, with 16 bases between the two germline ends. CDR3 nucleotide sequence: TGCGCCAGCAGCTCGCGGTCGAGGGGGTTCCAAGAGACCCAGTACTTC. Translating gives CASSSRSRGFQETQYF.

Note on this clonotype: Germline and junction disagree at one end, which may indicate a read error. The chain links TRBV29-1 to TRBJ2-7; D remains ambiguous. This CDR3 contains 14 residues. Germline loops: CDR1 SQVTM, CDR2 ANQGSEA. CDR3 region: CSITPTLSGYKQYF. DNA for the CDR3: TGCAGCATCACCCCGACACTCTCAGGCTACAAGCAGTACTTC.

Points on this clonotype: This likely comes from a read error, as the CDR3 has no conserved phenylalanine or tryptophan at its end. The chain carries TRBV12-3 or TRBV12-4 and TRBJ2-3; no reliable D call. Trimming took 6 bases from V and 2 from J, leaving 15 bases between them. The CDR3 length is 15 residues. CDR3 sequence reads: CASSHDQSFTDTQYS. CDR3 bases: TGTGCCAGCAGCCACGACCAGTCCTTCACAGATACGCAGTATTCT.

The V and J genes are TRBV30 and TRBJ1-5; possibly TRBD1 for D (6 bases). The DNA end lines up better with TRBJ2-3; the J call may be wrong. This CDR3 region has 13 residues. Germline V gives CDR1 GTSNPN, CDR2 SVGIG (reference sequence). The CDR3 region is CAWSPGGNQPQYF. The CDR3, as DNA: TGTGCCTGGAGTCCTGGGGGCAATCAGCCCCAGTATTTT.

The CDR3 bases are TGTGCCAGTTGCGGCCCTGGTGGGATTAGTGAGCAGTTCTTC. Residues: CASCGPGGISEQFF. The chain links TRBV19 to TRBJ2-1; D uncertain. V shed 8 bases and J shed 9 bases, with 20 bases lying between them. This CDR3 region has 14 residues. Per the germline V gene, CDR1 is LNHDA and CDR2 is SQIVND (reference sequence). Filled out from reference TRBV19 and TRBJ2-1, the complete variable domain reads DGGITQSPKYLFRKEGQNVTLSCEQNLNHDAMYWYRQDPGQGLRLIYYSQIVNDFQKGDIAEGYSVSREKKESFPLTVTSAQKNPTAFYLCASCGPGGISEQFFGPGTRLTVL.

The V call is TRBV30, the J call TRBJ2-5; D may be TRBD1 (8 bases). The CDR3 runs to 13 residues. CDR1 and CDR2 from the germline V gene are GTSNPN and SVGIG (reference sequence). This CDR3 reads CVLNTGGAKTQYF. The CDR3 DNA follows: TGTGTCTTAAACACAGGGGGGGCAAAGACCCAGTACTTC.

Points on this clonotype: The CDR3 carries no conserved terminal phenylalanine or tryptophan, so it likely arises from a read error. CDR3 residues: CAISLGGGGGKLFL. The CDR3 DNA follows: TGTGCCATCAGCTTGGGCGGAGGGGGCGGGAAGCTGTTTCTT. J is TRBJ2-2 and V is TRBV11-1, with D maybe TRBD1 (7 bases). The CDR3 has 14 amino acids. Per germline, CDR1 SGHAT and CDR2 FQDESV (reference sequence).

As to this clonotype: One end of the junction does not line up with germline, which may come from a read error. The chain employs TRBV30 and TRBJ2-1; D is possibly TRBD2 (5 bases). Germline V gene data show CDR1 as GTSNPN and CDR2 as SVGIG (reference sequence). The CDR3 has 16 amino acids. CDR3 in amino acids: CAWSRPGSEFYNEQFF. The DNA for the CDR3 is TGTGCTTGGAGTCGGCCGGGGTCTGAGTTCTACAATGAGCAGTTCTTC. The whole variable domain, remainder taken from reference TRBV30 and TRBJ2-1, is SQTIHQWPATLVQPVGSPLSLECTVEGTSNPNLYWYRQAAGRGLQLLFYSVGIGQISSEVPQNLSASRPQDRQFILSSKKLLLSDSGFYLCAWSRPGSEFYNEQFFGPGTRLTVL.

V gene TRBV12-3 or TRBV12-4 combines with J gene TRBJ1-5; weak D call: TRBD1 (6 bases). The ends were cut back, 6 bases at V and 7 bases at J, with 16 bases in the middle. CDR3 length equals 14 residues. The CDR3 spells CASSQQGDIQPQHF. The CDR3 nucleotides read TGTGCCAGCAGCCAACAGGGCGACATCCAGCCCCAGCATTTT.

This chain joins TRBV19 and TRBJ2-5; D is possibly TRBD2 (5 bases). The germline gives CDR1 LNHDA, CDR2 SQIVND (reference sequence). The CDR3 runs to 13 residues. Between the trimmed V and J ends, which lost 6 bases and 3 bases, there was a span of 11 bases. The CDR3 nucleotides read TGTGCCAGTAGAACTAACGGGGAAGAGACCCAGTACTTC. It encodes CASRTNGEETQYF.

As concerns this clonotype: One end of the junction fails to match germline, which may point to a read error. The chain combines TRBV11-2 with TRBJ1-2; D is unclear. Germline-derived CDR1 and CDR2 are SGHAT and FQNNGV. The CDR3 covers 13 residues. CDR3 sequence reads: CVSSLDWSYGYTF. CDR3 DNA: TGTGTCAGCAGCTTGGACTGGAGCTATGGCTACACCTTC.